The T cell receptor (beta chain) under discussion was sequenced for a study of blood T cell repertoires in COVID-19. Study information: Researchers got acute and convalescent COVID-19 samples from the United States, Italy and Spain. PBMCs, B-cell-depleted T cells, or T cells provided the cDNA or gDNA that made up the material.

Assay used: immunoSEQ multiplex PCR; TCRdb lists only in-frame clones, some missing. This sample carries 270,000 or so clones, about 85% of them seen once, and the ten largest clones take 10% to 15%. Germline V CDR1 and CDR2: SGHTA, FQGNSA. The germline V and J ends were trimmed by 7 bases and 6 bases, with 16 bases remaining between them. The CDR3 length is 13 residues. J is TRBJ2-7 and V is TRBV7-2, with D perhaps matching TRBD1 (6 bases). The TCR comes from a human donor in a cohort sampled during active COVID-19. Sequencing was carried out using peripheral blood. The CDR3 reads CASTSRRQVEQYF. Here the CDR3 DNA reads TGTGCCAGCACCTCCCGGAGACAGGTCGAGCAGTACTTC.